The 13 T cell receptor beta chains presented below share a single source sample, sequenced in a study of cytomegalovirus exposure and HLA in healthy donors. The PCR used 60 Vbeta and 13 Jbeta primers. Clones were sequenced by immunoSEQ multiplex PCR, and TCRdb holds only the in-frame ones, with some missing. The sample has 120,000 or so clones; just over 75% are singletons. The sequenced material came from PBMCs. The receptors derive from a man between 25 and 39 years old in good health and CMV-seropositive.

The V call is TRBV7-9, the J call TRBJ1-5; 7 bases match TRBD1. Germline CDR1 and CDR2: SEHNR and FQNEAQ (reference sequence). V shed 1 base and J 2 bases; nucleotides not matched to a gene: 5. CDR3 size: 16 residues. CDR3 nucleotides: TGTGCCAGCAGCTTAGACAGGGGAAGGGGCAATCAGCCCCAGCATTTT. Encoded protein: CASSLDRGRGNQPQHF.

J is TRBJ2-7 and V is TRBV28; 7 bases match TRBD1. The junction had 4 bases not matched to a gene; V was cut back by 5 bases and J by 3 bases. Germline CDR1 is MDHEN and CDR2 is SYDVKM. The length of the CDR3 is 13 residues. Here the CDR3 reads CASSRTGDYEQYF. In nucleotides, the CDR3 is TGTGCCAGCAGTCGGACAGGAGACTACGAGCAGTACTTC.

J is TRBJ2-5 and V is TRBV7-9; possibly TRBD1 for D (5 bases). The CDR3 contains 15 residues. Trimming shortened V by 4 bases and J by 3 bases, and 15 bases separated the two germline ends. Germline-derived CDR1 and CDR2 are SEHNR and FQNEAQ (reference sequence). The CDR3 coding sequence is TGTGCCAGCAGCTCGGTTAAACAGGTGAAAGAGACCCAGTACTTC. As protein: CASSSVKQVKETQYF.

The rearrangement links TRBV2 to TRBJ1-3; D might be TRBD1 (6 bases). The ends were cut back, 8 bases at V and 0 bases at J, with 11 bases in the middle. This CDR3 comprises 14 residues. Germline V gene data show CDR1 as SNHLY and CDR2 as FYNNEI. The CDR3 DNA sequence: TGTGCCAGCCTAAGGACAGTCTCTGGAAACACCATATATTTT. Its protein is CASLRTVSGNTIYF. The variable domain in full, with the rest retrieved from reference TRBV2 and TRBJ1-3, is EPEVTQTPSHQVTQMGQEVILRCVPISNHLYFYWYRQILGQKVEFLVSFYNNEISEKSEIFDDQFSVERPDGSNFTLKIRSTKLEDSAMYFCASLRTVSGNTIYFGEGSWLTVV.

This clone was found a few times. V is TRBV6-1 and J is TRBJ2-3; 8 bases line up with TRBD2. The CDR3 loop spans 15 amino acids. CDR1 and CDR2 from the germline V gene are MNHNS and SASEGT. V trimming: 10 bases; J trimming: 1 base; junction bases outside the gene matches: 10. CDR3 nucleotide sequence: TGTGCCAACCCGGCGGTAGCGGGGTGCACAGATACGCAGTATTTT. Protein: CANPAVAGCTDTQYF.

The chain uses TRBV28 and TRBJ1-3, with D tentatively TRBD1 (5 bases). Trimming removed 8 bases at V and 1 base at J, with 6 bases between. The CDR3 runs to 12 residues. Per the germline V gene, CDR1 is MDHEN and CDR2 is SYDVKM. The CDR3 DNA is TGTGCCAGCGGGGCATCTGGAAACACCATATATTTT. Protein product: CASGASGNTIYF. Supplemented by reference TRBV28 and TRBJ1-3, the full variable domain reads DVKVTQSSRYLVKRTGEKVFLECVQDMDHENMFWYRQDPGLGLRLIYFSYDVKMKEKGDIPEGYSVSREKKERFSLILESASTNQTSMYLCASGASGNTIYFGEGSWLTVV.

The V and J genes are TRBV9 and TRBJ2-3, with 7 nucleotides matching TRBD2. From germline, CDR1 is SGDLS and CDR2 YYNGEE. The J segment lost 3 bases and the V segment lost 6 bases, leaving 10 bases of the junction unmatched. This CDR3 contains 15 residues. CDR3 sequence reads: CASTPAGEQTDTQYF. DNA of the CDR3: TGTGCCAGCACACCGGCGGGGGAGCAAACAGATACGCAGTATTTT.

This chain connects TRBV27 to TRBJ2-4; 10 bases align to TRBD2. The CDR3 totals 13 residues. Per germline, CDR1 MNHEY and CDR2 SMNVEV (reference sequence). Germline trimming cut 7 bases from V and 8 bases from J; bases unmatched to any gene: 5. CDR3 coding DNA: TGTGCCAGCACTAGCGGGGGAGGGGACATTCAGTACTTC. Its translation is CASTSGGGDIQYF.

The chain joins TRBV6-1 to TRBJ1-5, with a weak D call TRBD1 (6 bases). Germline CDR1 MNHNS, CDR2 SASEGT. V dropped 6 bases and J dropped 7 bases, with 16 bases sitting between them. This CDR3 comprises 14 residues. The CDR3 region has the DNA TGTGCCAGCAGCGTTGGGGGGGGCGGGCAGCCCCAGCATTTT. Translated, it gives CASSVGGGGQPQHF.

This chain joins TRBV28 and TRBJ1-1, with D hard to call. Germline V lookup: CDR1 MDHEN, CDR2 SYDVKM. The CDR3 covers 11 residues. Trimming took 2 bases from V and 5 from J, leaving 3 bases between them. CDR3 sequence: CASSLPTEAFF. The CDR3, as DNA: TGTGCCAGCAGTTTACCGACTGAAGCTTTCTTT.

The chain joins TRBV9 to TRBJ1-3; D is ambiguous. CDR1 and CDR2 from the germline V gene are SGDLS and YYNGEE. The length of the CDR3 is 14 residues. V lost 4 bases and J lost 0, with 8 bases in between. Here the CDR3 DNA reads TGTGCCAGCAGCCCCCCCGGCTCTGGAAACACCATATATTTT. Translating gives CASSPPGSGNTIYF.

The rearrangement links TRBV7-6 to TRBJ2-7; TRBD1 matches 8 bases. Germline trimming cut 1 base from V and 4 bases from J; bases unmatched to any gene: 0. The CDR3 runs 13 residues. Germline V CDR1 and CDR2: SGHVS, FNYEAQ. The CDR3 nucleotides are TGTGCCAGCAGCTTAGGGGACAGGTACGAGCAGTACTTC. Its translation is CASSLGDRYEQYF.

The chain carries TRBV7-2 and TRBJ1-2; D is perhaps TRBD1 (6 bases). Between the trimmed V and J ends, which lost 5 bases and 1 base, there was a span of 8 bases. This CDR3 has 13 residues. From germline, CDR1 is SGHTA and CDR2 FQGNSA. CDR3 bases: TGTGCCAGCAGCCCGGACAGTAACTATGGCTACACCTTC. Protein: CASSPDSNYGYTF.